The 23 T cell receptor beta chains presented below share a single source sample, sequenced in a study of OX40 agonist ivuxolimab in advanced cancers. Clones were read by immunoSEQ multiplex PCR, and TCRdb kept only the in-frame ones, dropping some. This table holds 70,000 to 90,000 clones, 70% to 90% found once. The specimen was CD4+ or CD8+ T cells sorted from blood, collected in a trial of the OX40 agonist ivuxolimab. The receptor set was obtained from an adult with an advanced solid tumor such as melanoma, head and neck, liver or kidney cancer.

The rearrangement joins TRBV6-1 to TRBJ2-3, with TRBD1 matching 7 bases. The CDR3 has 14 residues. V shed 6 bases, J shed 0 bases, and the junction held 3 bases outside the gene matches. The V gene's germline CDR1 is MNHNS and CDR2 SASEGT. This chain's CDR3 is CASRRDRSTDTQYF. The CDR3 DNA sequence: TGTGCCAGCAGGAGGGACAGAAGCACAGATACGCAGTATTTT.

The chain links TRBV28 to TRBJ2-6; 7 bases are a match to TRBD2. Trimming cost V 8 bases and J 0 bases; bases outside gene matches: 13. CDR1 MDHEN and CDR2 SYDVKM come from the germline V gene. The CDR3 has 18 amino acids. CDR3 nucleotide sequence: TGTGCCAGCGGGGAGGGCCCCTGGAAGAGCTCTGGGGCCAACGTCCTGACTTTC. It specifies CASGEGPWKSSGANVLTF.

The chain links TRBV27 to TRBJ2-7; the match to TRBD1 covers 8 bases. CDR3 length equals 15 residues. CDR1 MNHEY and CDR2 SMNVEV come from the germline V gene (reference sequence). The V and J ends lost 3 bases and 3 bases, in that order; junction bases with no gene match: 7. The CDR3 nucleotides read TGTGCCAGCAGTTTCTCCGGACAGGGAATCTACGAGCAGTACTTC. Protein: CASSFSGQGIYEQYF.

The chain has TRBV7-6 and TRBJ1-2, with 7 bases lining up with TRBD1. V lost 3 bases, J lost 2 bases, and 9 bases stayed unmatched. The germline CDR1 and CDR2 sequences are SGHVS and FNYEAQ. CDR3 length: 16 amino acids. The CDR3 sequence: CASSLSRQGRNYGYTF. The CDR3 DNA follows: TGTGCCAGCAGCTTGTCTCGACAGGGTAGGAACTATGGCTACACCTTC.

The rearrangement links TRBV6-6 to TRBJ1-4; D might be TRBD1 (6 bases). Germline assignment: CDR1 MNHNY and CDR2 SVGAGI (reference sequence). CDR3 size: 15 residues. V was trimmed by 0 bases and J by 4 bases, leaving 9 bases between them. The CDR3, as DNA: TGTGCCAGCAGTTACTCGTCAGGGGATAATGAAAAACTGTTTTTT. Translating it yields CASSYSSGDNEKLFF.

A single count supports this clone. This chain links TRBV7-9 with TRBJ1-4; D is ambiguous. The CDR3 covers 13 residues. The germline V gene has CDR1 SEHNR and CDR2 FQNEAQ (reference sequence). Trimming pared 5 bases from V and 15 bases from J, leaving 19 bases between. CDR3 protein: CASSPRHGGTVFF. In DNA form, the CDR3 reads TGTGCCAGCAGCCCCCGACACGGTGGAACGGTGTTTTTT. Using reference TRBV7-9 and TRBJ1-4 for the parts outside the CDR3, the full variable domain is DTGVSQNPRHKITKRGQNVTFRCDPISEHNRLYWYRQTLGQGPEFLTYFQNEAQLEKSRLLSDRFSAERPKGSFSTLEIQRTEQGDSAMYLCASSPRHGGTVFFGSGTQLSVL.

The chain carries TRBV6-5 and TRBJ1-3; a weak D match, TRBD1 (5 bases). The ends were cut back, 8 bases at V and 0 bases at J, with 8 bases in the middle. There are 13 residues in the CDR3. From germline, CDR1 is MNHEY and CDR2 SVGAGI. CDR3: CASRGTSGNTIYF. CDR3 bases: TGTGCCAGCCGAGGGACCTCTGGAAACACCATATATTTT.

This chain connects TRBV29-1 to TRBJ1-4; 7 bases agree with TRBD1. Germline assignment: CDR1 SQVTM and CDR2 ANQGSEA. This CDR3 contains 10 residues. CDR3 residues: CTRGGEKLFF. In DNA, the CDR3 is TGCACCAGGGGGGGTGAAAAACTGTTTTTT.

The chain uses TRBV7-3 and TRBJ2-1; 10 nucleotides agree with TRBD2. Germline values: CDR1 SGHTA, CDR2 FQGTGA. The ends lost 2 bases at V and 7 bases at J; junction bases unmatched: 11. CDR3 length: 17 residues. CDR3 DNA sequence: TGTGCCAGCAGCTTATCCTCTAGCGGGAGATCGTGGAATGAGCAGTTCTTC. This codes for CASSLSSSGRSWNEQFF.

Points on this clone: One end of the junction does not line up with germline, which may come from a read error. This chain uses TRBV5-6 with TRBJ1-1; perhaps TRBD1 as D (6 bases). Germline V gene data show CDR1 as SGHDT and CDR2 as YYEEEE. There are 14 residues in the CDR3. As DNA, the CDR3 is TGTGCCAGCACCTTGAGGGGGTTCGGCACTGAAGCTTTCTTT. Translated, it gives CASTLRGFGTEAFF.

The rearrangement joins TRBV7-2 to TRBJ2-1; 9 nucleotides line up with TRBD2. The length of the CDR3 is 17 residues. The V segment lost 1 base and the J segment 7 bases; nucleotides outside the gene matches: 11. CDR1 SGHTA and CDR2 FQGNSA come from the germline V gene. In DNA, the CDR3 is TGTGCCAGCAGCTTAGTGGGCGGGGGGGCCAAATGGAATGAGCAGTTCTTC. As protein: CASSLVGGGAKWNEQFF.

V gene TRBV7-2 combines with J gene TRBJ2-7; D is unclear. The CDR3 loop spans 15 amino acids. Looked up from germline, CDR1 is SGHTA and CDR2 is FQGNSA. V was cut by 1 base and J by 3 bases, with 13 bases left in between. The CDR3, as DNA: TGTGCCAGCAGCTTAGAAGGCGACGGCTACTACGAGCAGTACTTC. This encodes CASSLEGDGYYEQYF.

The V call is TRBV7-2, the J call TRBJ1-5, with 8 bases identical to TRBD1. Germline V gene data show CDR1 as SGHTA and CDR2 as FQGNSA. The ends lost 4 bases at V and 1 base at J; junction bases unmatched: 12. CDR3 length: 18 residues. CDR3 coding DNA: TGTGCCAGCAGCTCCCGACAGGGGCCCAATGGAAGCAATCAGCCCCAGCATTTT. Translated, it gives CASSSRQGPNGSNQPQHF.

The J gene is TRBJ2-5, the V gene TRBV7-8, with TRBD2 matching over 10 bases. The CDR3 length is 14 residues. Germline V gives CDR1 SGHVS, CDR2 FQNEAQ. The junction had 8 bases not matched to a gene; V was cut back by 2 bases and J by 11 bases. For the CDR3, the DNA is TGTGCCAGCAGCTTACAGAGCGGGGGGGATACGCAGTACTTC. It yields the protein CASSLQSGGDTQYF.

This chain joins TRBV10-3 and TRBJ2-6; perhaps TRBD1 as D (6 bases). The V and J ends lost 2 bases and 3 bases respectively, with 14 bases between them. The CDR3 has 17 residues. CDR1 ENHRY and CDR2 SYGVKD come from the germline V gene. CDR3 in amino acids: CAISEPTGPLGANVLTF. The CDR3 coding sequence is TGTGCCATCAGTGAGCCAACAGGGCCCCTTGGGGCCAACGTCCTGACTTTC.

The gene calls are TRBV18 and TRBJ2-7; 7 bases fit TRBD1. Per the germline V gene, CDR1 is KGHSH and CDR2 is LQKENI. CDR3 length: 15 amino acids. The trim removed 0 bases at V and 4 bases at J, leaving 6 bases unmatched. The CDR3 DNA follows: TGTGCCAGCTCACCACCGTCGGGACAGAGTTACGAGCAGTACTTC. Encoded protein: CASSPPSGQSYEQYF.

The V and J genes are TRBV6-1 and TRBJ1-3; no clear D. CDR1 is MNHNS, CDR2 SASEGT, per germline. The CDR3 is 10 amino acids. V was cut by 5 bases and J by 8 bases, with 4 bases left in between. The chain's CDR3 is CASSLHTIYF. CDR3 DNA: TGTGCCAGCAGTTTGCACACCATATATTTT.

This clone was recorded a few times. V and J are TRBV7-9 and TRBJ2-3, with D unclear. V was clipped by 4 bases and J by 2 bases, with 4 bases between them. The CDR3 totals 12 residues. Germline values: CDR1 SEHNR, CDR2 FQNEAQ (reference sequence). CDR3 in DNA: TGTGCCAGCAGCTCGTACACAGATACGCAGTATTTT. Amino acids: CASSSYTDTQYF.

This chain links TRBV19 with TRBJ2-2, with D hard to call. This CDR3 is 15 amino acids long. With 2 bases removed from V and 4 bases from J, the gap between germline ends came to 11 bases. Germline CDR1 and CDR2: LNHDA and SQIVND (reference sequence). Here the CDR3 reads CASSISNGGTGELFF. The CDR3 nucleotides are TGTGCCAGTAGTATAAGTAACGGCGGCACCGGGGAGCTGTTTTTT. Supplemented by reference TRBV19 and TRBJ2-2, the full variable domain reads DGGITQSPKYLFRKEGQNVTLSCEQNLNHDAMYWYRQDPGQGLRLIYYSQIVNDFQKGDIAEGYSVSREKKESFPLTVTSAQKNPTAFYLCASSISNGGTGELFFGEGSRLTVL.

The V and J genes are TRBV27 and TRBJ2-7; D is possibly TRBD1 (6 bases). The CDR3 spans 14 residues. V lost 5 bases, J lost 2 bases, and 13 bases lay in between. Germline assignment: CDR1 MNHEY and CDR2 SMNVEV (reference sequence). In DNA form, the CDR3 reads TGTGCCAGCAGTGTCCACCGGGACACCTACGAGCAGTACTTC. Protein: CASSVHRDTYEQYF.

The rearrangement uses TRBV7-2 and TRBJ2-5; the match to TRBD1 covers 7 bases. There are 15 residues in the CDR3. V lost 4 bases to trimming and J lost 2 bases; unmatched junction nucleotides: 7. Germline CDR1 and CDR2: SGHTA and FQGNSA. This CDR3 is CASSSPRDRQETQYF. CDR3 DNA sequence: TGTGCCAGCAGCTCGCCCCGGGACAGACAAGAGACCCAGTACTTC.

The chain combines TRBV7-3 with TRBJ2-7; TRBD2 aligns across 10 bases. Germline-derived CDR1 and CDR2 are SGHTA and FQGTGA. V was clipped by 5 bases and J by 2 bases; unmatched bases: 3. The CDR3 has 14 amino acids. CDR3 loop: CASSPAGGTYEQYF. As DNA, the CDR3 is TGTGCCAGCAGCCCAGCGGGGGGGACCTACGAGCAGTACTTC. Full variable domain (missing parts from reference TRBV7-3 and TRBJ2-7): GAGVSQTPSNKVTEKGKYVELRCDPISGHTALYWYRQSLGQGPEFLIYFQGTGAADDSGLPNDRFFAVRPEGSVSTLKIQRTERGDSAVYLCASSPAGGTYEQYFGPGTRLTVT.

This clone was picked up one time. The chain joins TRBV2 to TRBJ2-3, with TRBD2 identical over 9 bases. The trim removed 7 bases at V and 4 bases at J, leaving 9 bases unmatched. The CDR3 totals 15 residues. Germline CDR1 SNHLY, CDR2 FYNNEI. The chain's CDR3 is CASMPSGAGADTQYF. The CDR3 DNA follows: TGTGCCAGCATGCCTAGCGGGGCCGGCGCAGATACGCAGTATTTT.